Included here is one T cell receptor (beta chain) sequence, with context. Next came a second PCR, run for roughly 6 to 11 cycles, which used a sample-barcoded 5' primer along with a J-beta primer mix. CDR3-containing paired-end reads numbering at least 2.5 million came from each sample. Each CDR3 protein gets one entry after TCRdb re-called the 5' RACE reads with MiXCR. The data hold under 2,000,000 distinct CDR3 sequences, with around half observed a single time. This sample was taken from a study of blood T cells in healthy people across ages. CDR3 size: 14 residues. The germline V gene has CDR1 SGHTA and CDR2 FQGNSA. Trimming cost V 0 bases and J 0 bases, with 6 bases left between them. Donors each provided 8 to 10 milliliters of peripheral blood.

This chain joins TRBV7-2 and TRBJ2-7, with unresolved D. Input material: blood. This sequence was found in a woman aged 40-49 years in good health. The CDR3 loop is CASSLAYSSYEQYF. CDR3 coding DNA: TGTGCCAGCAGCTTAGCGTACAGCTCCTACGAGCAGTACTTC.